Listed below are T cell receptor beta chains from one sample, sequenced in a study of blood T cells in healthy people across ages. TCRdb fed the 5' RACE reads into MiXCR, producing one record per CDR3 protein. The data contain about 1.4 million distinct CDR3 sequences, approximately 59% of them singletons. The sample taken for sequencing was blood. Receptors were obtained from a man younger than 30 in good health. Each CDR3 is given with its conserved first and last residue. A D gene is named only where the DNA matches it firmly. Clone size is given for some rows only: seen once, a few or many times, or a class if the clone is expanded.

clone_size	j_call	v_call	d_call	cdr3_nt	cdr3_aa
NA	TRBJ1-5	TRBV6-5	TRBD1	TGTGCCAGCAGCCCTATACAGGGGGCTTATCAGCCCCAGCATTTT	CASSPIQGAYQPQHF
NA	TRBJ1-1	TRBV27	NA	TGTGCCAGCAGTTCACGGTACATGAACACTGAAGCTTTCTTT	CASSSRYMNTEAFF
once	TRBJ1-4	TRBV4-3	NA	TGCGCCAGCAGCCAAGATGACCAGGTTAATGAAAAACTGTTTTTT	CASSQDDQVNEKLFF
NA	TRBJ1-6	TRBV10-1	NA	TGCGCCAGCATTAGACCACCCAAGGGGATTAATTCACCCCTCCACTTT	CASIRPPKGINSPLHF
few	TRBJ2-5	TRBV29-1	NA	TGCAGCACCCGACTAGAAGAGACCCAGTACTTC	CSTRLEETQYF
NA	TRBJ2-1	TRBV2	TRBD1	TGTGCCAGCAGTCGCGACAGGGGAAATTACAATGAGCAGTTCTTC	CASSRDRGNYNEQFF
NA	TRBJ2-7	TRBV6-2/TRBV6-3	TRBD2	TGTGCCAGCAGTTACTGGACTAGCAGCTACGAGCAGTACTTC	CASSYWTSSYEQYF
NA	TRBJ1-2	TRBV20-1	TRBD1	TGCAGTGCTAGAGTCGACAGGGGTAGCTACACCTTC	CSARVDRGSYTF
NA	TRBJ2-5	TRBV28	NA	TGTGCCAGCAGTTTTGGTGGCGGGGAAGAGACCCAGTACTTC	CASSFGGGEETQYF
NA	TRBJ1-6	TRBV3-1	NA	TGTGCCAGCAGCCAAGATGATCTGGACAGCCGAACCCTCCACTTT	CASSQDDLDSRTLHF
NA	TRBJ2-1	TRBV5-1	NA	TGCGCCAGCAGCTTGCCGCTCCCGACAGGGAGGAACTACAATGAGCAGTTCTTC	CASSLPLPTGRNYNEQFF
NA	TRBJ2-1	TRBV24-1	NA	TGTGCCACCAGTGACAACTATGAGCAGTTCTTC	CATSDNYEQFF
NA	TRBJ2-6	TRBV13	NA	TGTGCCAGCGCAAAGGGGGCTGGGGCCAACGTCCTGACTTTC	CASAKGAGANVLTF
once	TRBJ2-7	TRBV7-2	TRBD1	TGTGCCAGCAGCTCACGAACAGGGGCCACCTACGAGCAGTACTTC	CASSSRTGATYEQYF
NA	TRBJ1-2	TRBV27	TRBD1	TGTGCCAGCAGTTCCGCAGGGGGCTCAGTGTGGGGCTACACCTTC	CASSSAGGSVWGYTF
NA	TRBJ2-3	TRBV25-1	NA	TGTGCCAGCGGTCCATCGGGGGCCGATACGCAGTATTTT	CASGPSGADTQYF
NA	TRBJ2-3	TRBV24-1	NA	TGTGCCACCAGTGATAACCCTGGACAGAGTCCTAGCACAGATACGCAGTATTTT	CATSDNPGQSPSTDTQYF
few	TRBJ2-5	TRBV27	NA	TGTGCCAGCAGCCCTTACCCCGGGAGAGAGACCCAGTACTTC	CASSPYPGRETQYF
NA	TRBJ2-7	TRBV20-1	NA	TGCAGTGCTCCAGACATCCTCTACGAGCAGTACTTC	CSAPDILYEQYF
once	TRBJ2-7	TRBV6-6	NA	TGTGCCAGCAGTCCTAACCTAGACGAGCAGTACTTC	CASSPNLDEQYF
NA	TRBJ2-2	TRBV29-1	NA	TGCAGCGTTCCCACACCGAACACCGGGGAGCTGTTTTTT	CSVPTPNTGELFF
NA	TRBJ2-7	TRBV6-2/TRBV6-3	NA	TGTGCCAGCAGACCTCGGGACGGATACTACGAGCAGTACTTC	CASRPRDGYYEQYF
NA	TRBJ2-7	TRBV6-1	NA	TGTGCCAGCAGTGAATTGAGGACGGCCACCTACGAGCAGTACTTC	CASSELRTATYEQYF
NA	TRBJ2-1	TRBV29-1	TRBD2	TGCAGCGTTGAAGGAAGGACTAGCGGGAGTCTGAATGAGCAGTTCTTC	CSVEGRTSGSLNEQFF
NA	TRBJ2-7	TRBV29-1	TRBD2	TGCAGCGTCGTTGGGGGGGAGAGGGGTTCCTACGAGCAGTACTTC	CSVVGGERGSYEQYF
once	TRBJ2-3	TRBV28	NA	TGTGCCAGCACGCAGTTCCTCGCACAGAAGGATACGCAGTATTTT	CASTQFLAQKDTQYF
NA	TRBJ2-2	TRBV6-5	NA	TGTGCCAGCAGTTACGAGGACTACTGGGGCCAACGCACCGGGGAGCTGTTTTTT	CASSYEDYWGQRTGELFF
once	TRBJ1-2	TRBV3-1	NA	TGTGCCAGCAGCCAAGGACCATTAAACTATGGCTACACCTTC	CASSQGPLNYGYTF
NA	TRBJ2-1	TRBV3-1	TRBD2	TGTGCCAGCAGCATTAACCGACTAGCGGGAGTAGTTGAGCAGTTCTTC	CASSINRLAGVVEQFF
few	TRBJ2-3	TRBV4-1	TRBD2	TGCGCCAGCAGCCAAGGGGCGGGGGAATCGACAGATACGCAGTATTTT	CASSQGAGESTDTQYF
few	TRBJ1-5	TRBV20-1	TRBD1	TGCAGTGCTAGAGCGACAGGGGGGGCTTATAGCAATCAGCCCCAGCATTTT	CSARATGGAYSNQPQHF
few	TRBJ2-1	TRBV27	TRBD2	TGTGCCAGCAGTCCAATACTAGCGGGCGAACAGAATGAGCAGTTCTTC	CASSPILAGEQNEQFF
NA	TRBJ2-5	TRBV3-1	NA	TGTGCCAGCAGCCAAGATGTTCCAGCAGGTCTACAAGAGACCCAGTACTTC	CASSQDVPAGLQETQYF
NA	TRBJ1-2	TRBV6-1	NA	TGTGCCAGCAGTGAAGTGGCTCAAGACAGTTACTATGGCTACACCTTC	CASSEVAQDSYYGYTF
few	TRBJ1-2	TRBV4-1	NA	TGCGCCAGCAGCCAAGATCGGCGGGTCTATGGCTACACCTTC	CASSQDRRVYGYTF
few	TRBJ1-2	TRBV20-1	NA	TGCAGTGCTAGCCAATTAGCTAACTATGGCTACACCTTC	CSASQLANYGYTF
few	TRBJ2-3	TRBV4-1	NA	TGCGCCAGCAGCCAAGTAGGGGCCACAGATACGCAGTATTTT	CASSQVGATDTQYF
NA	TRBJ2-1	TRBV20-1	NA	TGCAGTGTAAGACTGGGGATCGGGAGTGGCAATGAGCAGTTCTTC	CSVRLGIGSGNEQFF
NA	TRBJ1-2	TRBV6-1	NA	TGTGCCAGCAGCATTTCTGGAGGCTACACCTTC	CASSISGGYTF
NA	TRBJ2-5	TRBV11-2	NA	TGTGCCAGCAGCACTTACCGGTCGGGAGAGACCCAGTACTTC	CASSTYRSGETQYF
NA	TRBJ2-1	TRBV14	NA	TGTGCCAGCAGCCAAGTACGGGGGCAAATCTACAATGAGCAGTTCTTC	CASSQVRGQIYNEQFF
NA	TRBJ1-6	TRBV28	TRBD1	TGTGCCAGCAGCCAAAGGCGAAAGACAGGGAATTCACCCCTCCACTTT	CASSQRRKTGNSPLHF
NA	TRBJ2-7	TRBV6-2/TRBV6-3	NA	TGTGCCAGCAGTTACCCAACAACATCGGGACTCCGAACCGACGAGCAGTACTTC	CASSYPTTSGLRTDEQYF
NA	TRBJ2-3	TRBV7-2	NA	TGTGCCAGCAGCCTCCCCAGGGTGGGGGCTATCACAGATACGCAGTATTTT	CASSLPRVGAITDTQYF
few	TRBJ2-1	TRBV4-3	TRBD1	TGCGCCAGCAGCCTGACGGAACAGGGGCGCCTCAATGAGCAGTTCTTC	CASSLTEQGRLNEQFF
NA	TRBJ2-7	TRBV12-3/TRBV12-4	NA	TGTGCCAGCAGTTTTCTTCTAGGCAGAAACTACGAGCAGTACTTC	CASSFLLGRNYEQYF